This T cell receptor (beta chain) was found in a study of Ad26.COV2.S vaccination and SARS-CoV-2 variants. The wider study: Enrolled in COV1001, the donor was in the Ad26.COV2.S trial arm, which received the vaccine. Study results and limitations: Possible underestimation of total T cell responses by the TCR breadth and depth analyses was noted.

Trimming cost V 5 bases and J 1 base, with 12 bases left between them. This CDR3 is built from 14 residues. CDR1 LGHDT and CDR2 YNNKEL come from the germline V gene (reference sequence). In regard to this clone: The antigen is undetermined.

Treatment denoted: some 20 received Ad26.COV2.S at low or high dose, single or two shots; roughly five received placebo; per-sample allocation not given. Repertoires come from day 63 after the first vaccine or placebo injection. The method was immunoSEQ multiplex PCR; TCRdb's version includes in-frame clones alone and lacks a portion of them. The top ten hold roughly 4.8% of the sample, which has hundreds of thousands of clones, around 89% seen once. This sample comprised peripheral blood, obtained in a trial of Ad26.COV2.S vaccine versus placebo. This TCR was recovered from a person between 18 and 59 years old who received the Ad26.COV2.S COVID-19 vaccine or a placebo. The rearrangement links TRBV3-1 (or the pseudogene TRBV3-2) to TRBJ2-7; the D gene could be TRBD1 or TRBD2 (5 bases each). This CDR3 is CASSKGTESYEQYF. DNA for the CDR3: TGTGCCAGCAGCAAAGGGACGGAGTCCTACGAGCAGTACTTC.